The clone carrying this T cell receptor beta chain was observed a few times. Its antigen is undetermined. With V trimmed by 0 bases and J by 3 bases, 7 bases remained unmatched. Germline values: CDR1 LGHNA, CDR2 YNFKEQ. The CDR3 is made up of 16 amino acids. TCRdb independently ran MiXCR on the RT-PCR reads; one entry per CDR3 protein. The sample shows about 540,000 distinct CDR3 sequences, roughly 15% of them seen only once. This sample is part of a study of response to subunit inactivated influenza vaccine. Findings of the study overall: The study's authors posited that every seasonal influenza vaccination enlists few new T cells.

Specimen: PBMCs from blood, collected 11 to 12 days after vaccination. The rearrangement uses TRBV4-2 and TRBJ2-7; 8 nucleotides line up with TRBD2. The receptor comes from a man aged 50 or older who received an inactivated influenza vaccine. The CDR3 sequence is CASSQEAGTSYYEQYF. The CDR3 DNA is TGTGCCAGCAGCCAAGAAGCCGGGACTAGTTACTACGAGCAGTACTTC.